This is a list of T cell receptor beta chains from one sample in a study of PD-1 blockade in classical Hodgkin lymphoma. The table came from immunoSEQ multiplex PCR; TCRdb's copy has only in-frame clones and leaves some out. The sample holds over 15,000 clones, around 70% seen once. The sequencing here drew on CD4+ T cells from blood, taken before the fourth cycle of nivolumab. These receptor sequences come from a human donor with classical Hodgkin lymphoma. CDR3s include the opening cysteine and the closing phenylalanine or tryptophan. A D gene is named only where the DNA matches it firmly. For some rows the clone size is stated as once, few or many, or as a class when expanded; others skip it.

J gene | V gene | clone size | D gene | CDR3 DNA | CDR3 protein
TRBJ2-5 | TRBV7-6 | few | TRBD2 | TGTGCCAGCAGGCCACTAGCGGGAAGGGAGACCCAGTACTTC | CASRPLAGRETQYF
TRBJ1-4 | TRBV19 | - | - | TGTGCCAGTAGTAGATGGTCAGCAACTAATGAAAAACTGTTTTTT | CASSRWSATNEKLFF
TRBJ1-5 | TRBV2 | - | TRBD1 | TGTGCCAGCGCTACAGGGGGTGGCAATCAGCCCCAGCATTTT | CASATGGGNQPQHF
TRBJ2-1 | TRBV11-2 | - | TRBD2 | TGTGCCAGCAGCTTAATTGCGGGAGGGGACAATGAGCAGTTCTTC | CASSLIAGGDNEQFF
TRBJ1-1 | TRBV7-8 | - | - | TGTGCCAGCAGCCAAAGACGGGGGCGCAGTGAAGCTTTCTTT | CASSQRRGRSEAFF
TRBJ2-7 | TRBV5-1 | - | TRBD2 | TGCGCCAGCAGCTTCTTGACTAGCGGCGCCTACGAGCAGTACTTC | CASSFLTSGAYEQYF
TRBJ1-6 | TRBV5-1 | - | TRBD1 | TGCGCCAGCAGCTCGGGACAGGCCTCCTATAATTCACCCCTCCACTTT | CASSSGQASYNSPLHF
TRBJ1-2 | TRBV9 | once | - | TGTGCCAGCAGCGTAGAGGATAACTATGGCTACACCTTC | CASSVEDNYGYTF
TRBJ1-4 | TRBV10-3 | - | - | TGTGCCATCAAGGACAGCCTGACAGATGAAAAACTGTTTTTT | CAIKDSLTDEKLFF
TRBJ1-1 | TRBV4-1 | - | TRBD1 | TGCGCCAGCAGCCAGGGACGCCTTACAGGGGAGTTCACTGAAGCTTTCTTT | CASSQGRLTGEFTEAFF
TRBJ1-5 | TRBV2 | - | - | TGTGCCAGCAGTGTTCAGGGAACAAGCAATCAGCCCCAGCATTTT | CASSVQGTSNQPQHF
TRBJ2-5 | TRBV28 | - | TRBD2 | TGTGCCAGCAGTCGCGCTGGGGGGGGTTTTGAGACCCAGTACTTC | CASSRAGGGFETQYF
TRBJ2-2 | TRBV7-3 | - | - | TGTGCCAGCAGCTTAGGGAACACCGGGGAGCTGTTTTTT | CASSLGNTGELFF
TRBJ2-3 | TRBV11-3 | - | TRBD2 | TGTGCCAGCAGCTTAGATGGTAGTGGCGGGGGGGCCGCGGATACGCAGTATTTT | CASSLDGSGGGAADTQYF
TRBJ2-1 | TRBV5-1 | - | TRBD2 | TGCGCCAGCAGTCCCCGAACTAGCGGAGCCTACAATGAGCAGTTCTTC | CASSPRTSGAYNEQFF
TRBJ1-4 | TRBV9 | - | - | TGTGCCAGCGCCGCGGGATATGGTACTAATGAAAAACTGTTTTTT | CASAAGYGTNEKLFF
TRBJ2-3 | TRBV2 | - | - | TGTGCCAGCAGTGGCCAGGGAGTAGATACGCAGTATTTT | CASSGQGVDTQYF
TRBJ1-3 | TRBV7-9 | - | - | TGTGCCAGCAGCTTAAAGTCGGGCCTATCCAACTCTGGAAACACCATATATTTT | CASSLKSGLSNSGNTIYF
TRBJ2-7 | TRBV12-5 | once | - | TGTGCTAGTGGTTTGGTTCCTAACGCCTACGAGCAGTACTTC | CASGLVPNAYEQYF
TRBJ2-1 | TRBV2 | - | - | TGTGCCAGCAGTGAAGACAGGAGCTCCTACAATGAGCAGTTCTTC | CASSEDRSSYNEQFF
TRBJ1-1 | TRBV6-5 | few | - | TGTGCCAGCAGTTACTACGGGAACACTGAAGCTTTCTTT | CASSYYGNTEAFF
TRBJ1-3 | TRBV11-2 | - | - | TGTGCCAGCAGCTTAGCAACAGGGAACACCATATATTTT | CASSLATGNTIYF
TRBJ2-5 | TRBV5-1 | once | - | TGCGCCAGCAGCTTGGAGGCAGGAGGGAGGGAGACCCAGTACTTC | CASSLEAGGRETQYF
TRBJ1-2 | TRBV7-8 | - | TRBD1 | TGTGCCAGCAGCTTAGGGGGACAGGGATCTGGCTACACCTTC | CASSLGGQGSGYTF
TRBJ2-5 | TRBV27 | - | - | TGTGCCAGCCGCCGAGGGGTACAAGAGACCCAGTACTTC | CASRRGVQETQYF
TRBJ1-1 | TRBV5-1 | - | - | TGCGCCAGCAGCTTGGCCGGGGGGCCAGGAACTGAAGCTTTCTTT | CASSLAGGPGTEAFF
TRBJ2-7 | TRBV23-1 | - | - | TGCGCCAGCAGTCAATCTGGGCCGAACGTCTCCTACGAGCAGTACTTC | CASSQSGPNVSYEQYF